This entry is about one TCR beta chain. Its antigen is unknown. The V gene's germline CDR1 is SGHRS and CDR2 YFSETQ. V lost 4 bases and J lost 4, with 17 bases in between. The CDR3 has 15 residues. Repertoires were generated with immunoSEQ multiplex PCR, while TCRdb's copy carries only in-frame clones and drops some. This sample has around 2,000,000 clones, with about 95% found just once. The sample comes from a study of shared clonotypes between healthy human individuals. A CD45RA-negative memory subset and a CD45RA+ naive subset were separated from the CD4+ cells. General study results and limits: Sharing of clonotypes among donors was expected to vary with sequencing depth.

This chain uses TRBV5-1 with TRBJ1-2, with D possibly matching TRBD1 (5 bases). Sequencing was performed on naive CD4+ T cells sorted from blood. Subset specified: CD45RA+ positively selected. This receptor was identified in a young man in good health. In nucleotides, the CDR3 is TGCGCCAGCAGCCGAACGGGACGGTCCCTCTATGGCTACACCTTC. It yields the protein CASSRTGRSLYGYTF. Full variable domain (outside the CDR3, taken from reference TRBV5-1 and TRBJ1-2): KAGVTQTPRYLIKTRGQQVTLSCSPISGHRSVSWYQQTPGQGLQFLFEYFSETQRNKGNFPGRFSGRQFSNSRSEMNVSTLELGDSALYLCASSRTGRSLYGYTFGSGTRLTVV.